The 17 T cell receptor beta chains below were found in one sample sequenced in a study of shared clonotypes between healthy human individuals. The protocol was immunoSEQ multiplex PCR, while the TCRdb copy is restricted to in-frame clones and leaves out a portion. The table shows roughly 1 million clones, with about 75% occurring only once. Source material: memory CD4+ T cells sorted from blood. Subset defined: CD45RA-negative fraction. The receptors were sampled from a man in his late teens or twenties in good health.

The gene calls are TRBV5-4 and TRBJ2-2, with D unclear. V shed 1 base and J shed 8 bases, with 15 bases lying between them. Germline lookup yields CDR1 SGHNT and CDR2 YYREEE (reference sequence). The CDR3 has 15 residues. The CDR3: CASSLSQKGLGELFF. In nucleotides, the CDR3 is TGTGCCAGCAGCTTGTCCCAGAAGGGTCTAGGGGAGCTGTTTTTT.

The V call is TRBV28, the J call TRBJ2-2; TRBD1 aligns across 8 bases. Germline-derived CDR1 and CDR2 are MDHEN and SYDVKM. This CDR3 is 14 amino acids long. Unmatched junction bases numbered 3, after V lost 3 bases and J lost 6 bases. Here the CDR3 reads CASSFRRGPGELFF. CDR3 DNA: TGTGCCAGCAGTTTTCGCAGGGGGCCCGGGGAGCTGTTTTTT. Full variable domain (rest looked up from reference TRBV28 and TRBJ2-2): DVKVTQSSRYLVKRTGEKVFLECVQDMDHENMFWYRQDPGLGLRLIYFSYDVKMKEKGDIPEGYSVSREKKERFSLILESASTNQTSMYLCASSFRRGPGELFFGEGSRLTVL.

The CDR3 DNA is TGTGCCAGCAGCTTGACAGGGGGCACTGAAGCTTTCTTT. Its protein is CASSLTGGTEAFF. The chain employs TRBV7-6 and TRBJ1-1; 9 nucleotides match TRBD1. V lost 3 bases and J lost 4; bases outside the gene matches: 0. The CDR3 runs to 13 residues. The germline CDR1 and CDR2 sequences are SGHVS and FNYEAQ.

This clone came up once. This rearrangement joins TRBV4-3 to TRBJ2-2; TRBD2 might be the D (6 bases). Germline V gene sequence: CDR1 LGHNA, CDR2 YSLEER. Trimming left V 2 bases short and J 5 bases short, with 9 bases between. There are 14 residues in the CDR3. CDR3 nucleotide sequence: TGCGCCAGCAGCCAAAGGAGGGAAACCGGGGAGCTGTTTTTT. It encodes CASSQRRETGELFF.

The chain combines TRBV6-1 with TRBJ2-1; D gene uncertain. Per germline, CDR1 MNHNS and CDR2 SASEGT. The V end was cut by 1 base, the J end by 2 bases, with 9 bases between. The CDR3 covers 15 residues. The chain's CDR3 is CASSEGRRAYNEQFF. DNA for the CDR3: TGTGCCAGCAGTGAAGGAAGGAGAGCCTACAATGAGCAGTTCTTC.

The rearrangement links TRBV7-2 to TRBJ1-2; 7 bases fit TRBD1. With 1 base clipped from V and 6 bases from J, the junction kept 11 bases outside the gene matches. The CDR3 covers 16 residues. In germline, CDR1 is SGHTA, CDR2 FQGNSA. The CDR3 protein is CASSLDQLGQMDGYTF. CDR3 nucleotide sequence: TGTGCCAGCAGCTTAGATCAGCTGGGACAGATGGATGGCTACACCTTC.

CDR3 sequence reads: CASSQGRLAVQYF. The CDR3 nucleotides read TGTGCCAGCAGCCAAGGGAGACTAGCTGTGCAGTACTTC. The chain employs TRBV14 and TRBJ2-7; TRBD2 aligns across 7 bases. Germline-derived CDR1 and CDR2 are SGHDN and FVKESK. The CDR3 is 13 amino acids. V was clipped by 1 base and J by 9 bases; unmatched bases: 6.

This chain connects TRBV9 to TRBJ1-3; D call uncertain. CDR3 length equals 13 residues. Germline loops: CDR1 SGDLS, CDR2 YYNGEE. V gave up 1 base and J gave up 0 bases, with 2 bases separating them. The CDR3: CASSVISGNTIYF. CDR3 bases: TGTGCCAGCAGCGTAATCTCTGGAAACACCATATATTTT. Filled out from reference TRBV9 and TRBJ1-3, the complete variable domain reads DSGVTQTPKHLITATGQRVTLRCSPRSGDLSVYWYQQSLDQGLQFLIQYYNGEERAKGNILERFSAQQFPDLHSELNLSSLELGDSALYFCASSVISGNTIYFGEGSWLTVV.

The rearrangement links TRBV5-4 to TRBJ1-2, with TRBD1 matching over 9 bases. This CDR3 spans 15 amino acids. Germline lookup yields CDR1 SGHNT and CDR2 YYREEE (reference sequence). The trim removed 4 bases at V and 6 bases at J, leaving 10 bases unmatched. This CDR3 reads CASSSGQGYPHGYTF. CDR3 nucleotides: TGTGCCAGCAGCAGTGGACAGGGGTATCCTCATGGCTACACCTTC.

The rearrangement links TRBV2 to TRBJ1-4; tentatively, D is TRBD1 (6 bases). The CDR3 contains 12 residues. Germline V gene data show CDR1 as SNHLY and CDR2 as FYNNEI. Trimming took 5 bases from V and 8 from J, leaving 9 bases between them. DNA of the CDR3: TGTGCCAGCAGTCCCCAGGGGGAAAAACTGTTTTTT. As protein: CASSPQGEKLFF.

The chain recombines TRBV5-5 with TRBJ1-2; D not certain. Looked up from germline, CDR1 is SGHKS and CDR2 is YYEKEE (reference sequence). Trimming stripped 2 bases from V and 5 bases from J, with 10 bases between. CDR3 length: 13 residues. DNA of the CDR3: TGTGCCAGCAGCTTTACCAGCTCTTATGGCTACACCTTC. Encoded protein: CASSFTSSYGYTF.

J is TRBJ1-5 and V is TRBV27; tentative D call: TRBD1 (5 bases). The CDR3 has 17 amino acids. Trimming shortened V by 5 bases and J by 11 bases, and 28 bases separated the two germline ends. CDR1 is MNHEY and CDR2 is SMNVEV in the germline V gene (reference sequence). The CDR3 DNA is TGTGCCAGCAGTGCCCAGTTTGTGGGGGAGTTAGCGGCTTCCCAGCATTTT. The encoded protein is CASSAQFVGELAASQHF.

The chain combines TRBV27 with TRBJ2-2, with D perhaps matching TRBD1 (6 bases). V was clipped by 6 bases and J by 3 bases, with 11 bases between them. CDR1 is MNHEY and CDR2 is SMNVEV in the germline V gene (reference sequence). The CDR3 loop spans 14 amino acids. CDR3 sequence: CASRAGTYTGELFF. CDR3 nucleotide sequence: TGTGCCAGCAGGGCCGGGACATACACCGGGGAGCTGTTTTTT.

The chain has TRBV9 and TRBJ2-6; TRBD2 matches at 9 bases. The CDR3 totals 20 residues. V trimming: 3 bases; J trimming: 2 bases; junction bases outside the gene matches: 15. The germline gives CDR1 SGDLS, CDR2 YYNGEE. This CDR3 is CASSEPGLALSRTGANVLTF. The CDR3 bases are TGTGCCAGCAGCGAACCGGGACTAGCCCTTTCCCGGACTGGGGCCAACGTCCTGACTTTC.

Comments on this clone: The sample carries other DNA sequences with the same CDR3. The chain couples TRBV7-9 to TRBJ1-1, with D possibly matching TRBD1 (5 bases). Between the trimmed V and J ends, which lost 3 bases and 3 bases, there was a span of 8 bases. CDR3 length: 13 residues. Germline assignment: CDR1 SEHNR and CDR2 FQNEAQ (reference sequence). The DNA for the CDR3 is TGTGCCAGCAGCTTGGTGGGGGACACTGAAGCTTTCTTT. This encodes CASSLVGDTEAFF.

The V gene is TRBV4-1, the J gene TRBJ1-5, with TRBD1 matching over 7 bases. CDR1 is MGHRA, CDR2 YSYEKL, per germline. The CDR3 extends over 16 amino acids. Trimming took 5 bases from V and 2 from J; bases not matched to a gene: 9. The CDR3 DNA reads as TGCGCCAGCAGCTCACCAGGGGGAAAGGGCAATCAGCCCCAGCATTTT. Encoded protein: CASSSPGGKGNQPQHF.

This clone was counted only a few times. The chain links TRBV27 to TRBJ1-2, with D unclear. V shed 6 bases and J shed 5 bases, with 34 bases lying between them. The CDR3 totals 20 residues. Germline V lookup: CDR1 MNHEY, CDR2 SMNVEV (reference sequence). The CDR3 sequence is CASSQDPPGRPRFPLYGYTF. The CDR3 region has the DNA TGTGCCAGCAGCCAAGACCCCCCGGGAAGGCCCCGTTTCCCCCTTTATGGCTACACCTTC.